The 24 T cell receptor beta chains given below trace back to one sample, sequenced in a study of T cells in Graves' hyperthyroidism and ophthalmopathy. Using RNA transcripts as the source, TCR beta CDR3 regions were amplified. HTBI primers were used for first-round RT-PCR of the TCR CDR3. Each CDR3 protein gets one entry after TCRdb re-called the multiplex PCR reads with MiXCR. The sample has 600,000 to 800,000 distinct CDR3 sequences, around a third seen once. The sequenced sample was blood. These TCRs come from a middle-aged woman with Graves' hyperthyroidism.

Regarding this clonotype: A much larger clone sits a single nucleotide away, making a read error possible. This rearrangement joins TRBV10-3 to TRBJ2-5; D remains unclear. Germline V lookup: CDR1 ENHRY, CDR2 SYGVKD. The CDR3 sequence is 14 residues long. CDR3 sequence reads: CASSSPMGQATQYF. The CDR3 region has the DNA TGTGCCAGCAGTTCCCCCATGGGTCAGGCGACCCAGTACTTC.

The V call is TRBV12-3 or TRBV12-4, the J call TRBJ1-5; D is uncertain. Trimming shortened V by 5 bases and J by 0 bases, and 14 bases separated the two germline ends. The CDR3 consists of 16 residues. DNA of the CDR3: TGTGCCAGCAGTCCTAGGACTGGAATTAGCAATCAGCCCCAGCATTTT. Amino acids: CASSPRTGISNQPQHF.

The chain has TRBV7-9 and TRBJ2-7, with D possibly TRBD1 on 6 matching bases. Germline V gives CDR1 SEHNR, CDR2 FQNEAQ (reference sequence). This CDR3 region has 14 residues. The ends were cut back, 5 bases at V and 2 bases at J, with 13 bases in the middle. CDR3 region: CASSHGQSAYEQYF. CDR3 coding DNA: TGTGCCAGCAGCCATGGACAGTCCGCCTACGAGCAGTACTTC.

This clonotype was recorded at least ten times. The CDR3 loop reads CSASLSQETQYF. CDR3 nucleotide sequence: TGCAGTGCTAGCCTATCCCAAGAGACCCAGTACTTC. V and J are TRBV20-1 and TRBJ2-5, with no clear D. V gave up 3 bases and J gave up 1 base, with 6 bases separating them. The CDR3 runs 12 residues. Germline CDR1 DFQATT, CDR2 SNEGSKA (reference sequence).

This clonotype was recorded at least ten times. This rearrangement joins TRBV5-1 to TRBJ1-2; 7 bases align to TRBD1. Germline CDR1 SGHRS, CDR2 YFSETQ. CDR3 size: 12 residues. V was clipped by 3 bases and J by 10 bases; unmatched bases: 6. This chain's CDR3 is CASSSDRVDYTF. CDR3 DNA sequence: TGCGCCAGCAGCTCAGACAGGGTGGACTACACCTTC.

This clonotype showed up just a few times. This rearrangement joins TRBV20-1 to TRBJ2-5; 12 bases are a match to TRBD2. The CDR3 runs to 15 residues. Germline CDR1 is DFQATT and CDR2 is SNEGSKA (reference sequence). With 5 bases clipped from V and 3 bases from J, the junction kept 7 bases outside the gene matches. In DNA form, the CDR3 reads TGCAGTGCTCGTCAAGGACTAGCGGGGAAAGAGACCCAGTACTTC. Translating it yields CSARQGLAGKETQYF.

As concerns this clonotype: With a much larger clone just one base away, this may be a read error. The chain uses TRBV12-3 or TRBV12-4 and TRBJ1-6; D gene unclear. The CDR3 extends over 17 amino acids. Trimming removed 5 bases at V and 0 bases at J, with 14 bases between. The CDR3 region has the DNA TGTGCCAGCAGTCCCCACCTCAGGAGCTCCTATAATTCACCCCTCCACTTT. This translates into CASSPHLRSSYNSPLHF.

This chain connects TRBV20-1 to TRBJ2-5; the D is unclear. The closer fit of TRBJ2-1 to the DNA end suggests the J call may be wrong. This CDR3 is 15 amino acids long. CDR1 is DFQATT, CDR2 SNEGSKA, per germline (reference sequence). CDR3 region: CSAPPLDPTYNEQFF. Written as DNA, the CDR3 is TGCAGTGCTCCTCCATTGGACCCCACCTACAATGAGCAGTTCTTC.

This clonotype was seen a few times. The chain combines TRBV10-3 with TRBJ2-3; D remains ambiguous. The CDR3 has 12 residues. Germline CDR1 and CDR2: ENHRY and SYGVKD. The germline V and J ends were trimmed by 8 bases and 0 bases, with 6 bases remaining between them. DNA for the CDR3: TGTGCCATCGCCGGAAGCACAGATACGCAGTATTTT. It translates to CAIAGSTDTQYF.

This clonotype has a count of ten or more. The genes are TRBV19 and TRBJ1-6, with no clear D. The V and J ends lost 5 bases and 8 bases respectively, with 10 bases between them. The CDR3 covers 13 residues. Germline V gene lookup returns CDR1 LNHDA and CDR2 SQIVND (reference sequence). The CDR3 DNA sequence: TGTGCCAGTAGTTTCAACGGGGATTCACCCCTCCACTTT. Amino acid sequence: CASSFNGDSPLHF.

This clonotype occurred many times. The V call is TRBV15, the J call TRBJ1-3; D unclear. CDR1 and CDR2 from the germline V gene are LNHNV and YYDKDF (reference sequence). Deletions cut 0 bases from V and 0 bases from J, with 3 bases between. CDR3 size: 14 residues. The CDR3 DNA sequence: TGTGCCACCAGCAGAGACATCTCTGGAAACACCATATATTTT. This codes for CATSRDISGNTIYF. Looking up the rest from reference TRBV15 and TRBJ1-3 gives the full variable domain: DAMVIQNPRYQVTQFGKPVTLSCSQTLNHNVMYWYQQKSSQAPKLLFHYYDKDFNNEADTPDNFQSRRPNTSFCFLDIRSPGLGDTAMYLCATSRDISGNTIYFGEGSWLTVV.

This clonotype was detected many times. The gene calls are TRBV7-2 and TRBJ2-6; maybe TRBD2 (6 bases). V was cut by 4 bases and J by 0 bases, with 10 bases left in between. In germline, CDR1 is SGHTA, CDR2 FQGNSA. The CDR3 extends over 16 amino acids. The DNA of the CDR3 is TGTGCCAGCAGCTCTGGGACTTACTCTGGGGCCAACGTCCTGACTTTC. Protein: CASSSGTYSGANVLTF.

This clonotype has more than one count but fewer than ten. V is TRBV6-1 and J is TRBJ1-1; 11 nucleotides line up with TRBD1. Germline V gene sequence: CDR1 MNHNS, CDR2 SASEGT. The CDR3 runs 16 residues. With V trimmed by 6 bases and J by 0 bases, 6 bases remained unmatched. This CDR3 reads CASSRDRGFMNTEAFF. CDR3 nucleotide sequence: TGTGCCAGCAGCCGGGACAGGGGGTTCATGAACACTGAAGCTTTCTTT.

In its sample, this clonotype was seen many times. This chain joins TRBV2 and TRBJ2-7, with TRBD1 matching 7 bases. V lost 4 bases to trimming and J lost 6 bases; unmatched junction nucleotides: 9. Germline V gene lookup returns CDR1 SNHLY and CDR2 FYNNEI. The CDR3 is 14 residues long. This CDR3 reads CASSATTGRTEQYF. As DNA, the CDR3 is TGTGCCAGCAGTGCTACGACAGGGAGAACCGAGCAGTACTTC.

The chain recombines TRBV6-6 with TRBJ1-2; D is perhaps TRBD1 (5 bases). Trimming shortened V by 7 bases and J by 3 bases, and 12 bases separated the two germline ends. The germline V gene encodes CDR1 MNHNY and CDR2 SVGAGI (reference sequence). There are 13 residues in the CDR3. CDR3 sequence: CASTAGMDYGYTF. The CDR3 region has the DNA TGTGCCAGCACAGCAGGGATGGACTATGGCTACACCTTC.

The chain's CDR3 is CASSSPGFPATEAFF. As DNA, the CDR3 is TGTGCCAGCAGCTCCCCGGGATTCCCGGCCACTGAAGCTTTCTTT. The gene calls are TRBV7-9 and TRBJ1-1; no firm D call. The CDR3 length is 15 residues. V shed 4 bases and J shed 4 bases, with 16 bases lying between them. CDR1 SEHNR and CDR2 FQNEAQ come from the germline V gene (reference sequence).

In its sample, this clonotype was seen many times. This rearrangement joins TRBV12-3 or TRBV12-4 to TRBJ2-5; D is undetermined. V lost 2 bases and J 5 bases, leaving 9 bases between the germline ends. CDR3 size: 13 residues. CDR3 amino acids: CASSLFRRETQYF. The CDR3 bases are TGTGCCAGCAGTTTATTCCGACGGGAGACCCAGTACTTC.

With regard to this clonotype: A read error may explain this, as a much larger clone is one base away. The chain is built from TRBV7-9 and TRBJ2-6; perhaps TRBD1 as D (6 bases). The CDR3 contains 17 residues. The germline V gene encodes CDR1 SEHNR and CDR2 FQNEAQ (reference sequence). Trimming took off 1 base at V and 2 bases at J, with 12 bases between the two ends. As DNA, the CDR3 is TGTGCCAGCAGCTTAGGAGCAGGGGCCGCTGGGGCCAACGTCCTGACTTTC. This codes for CASSLGAGAAGANVLTF.

Of note for this clonotype: This sequence may be a read error, since a much larger clone differs from it by one base. The chain links TRBV2 to TRBJ2-5, with D possibly matching TRBD2 (6 bases). Germline V lookup: CDR1 SNHLY, CDR2 FYNNEI. CDR3 length: 12 amino acids. The V gene lost 3 bases and the J gene lost 5 bases, with 7 bases spanning the gap. The CDR3 nucleotides are TGTGCCAGCAGTGAGGCGGGGGAGACCCAGTACTTC. Translation: CASSEAGETQYF.

The chain couples TRBV10-3 to TRBJ2-5; tentatively, D is TRBD1 (6 bases). Germline assignment: CDR1 ENHRY and CDR2 SYGVKD. With 10 bases removed from V and 2 bases from J, the gap between germline ends came to 11 bases. CDR3 length equals 12 residues. CDR3 region: CASIGQQETQYF. The CDR3 DNA reads as TGTGCCAGCATTGGACAGCAAGAGACCCAGTACTTC.

This sequence joins TRBV6-6 and TRBJ2-6, with D unclear. This CDR3 has 14 residues. Germline values: CDR1 MNHNY, CDR2 SVGAGI (reference sequence). Trimming cost V 7 bases and J 4 bases, with 11 bases left between them. The DNA for the CDR3 is TGTGCCAGCAATAGGGCCACGGGGGCCAACGTCCTGACTTTC. Translation gives CASNRATGANVLTF.

This clonotype was seen repeatedly, ten times or more. The chain uses TRBV29-1 and TRBJ2-7; 9 nucleotides match TRBD1. The CDR3 spans 14 residues. With 6 bases clipped from V and 3 bases from J, the junction kept 9 bases outside the gene matches. The germline CDR1 and CDR2 sequences are SQVTM and ANQGSEA. Written as DNA, the CDR3 is TGCAGCGTGACAACCGACAGGGGGAACTACGAGCAGTACTTC. Residues: CSVTTDRGNYEQYF.

This clonotype appeared a few times. This sequence joins TRBV2 and TRBJ2-5; TRBD2 matches at 7 bases. CDR1 and CDR2 from the germline V gene are SNHLY and FYNNEI. Trimming cost V 3 bases and J 7 bases; bases outside gene matches: 8. There are 14 residues in the CDR3. The CDR3 nucleotides are TGTGCCAGCAGTGAGGGGGGGTTAAGGGGGACCCAGTACTTC. Translating gives CASSEGGLRGTQYF.

This clonotype has a handful of counts. The chain joins TRBV12-3 or TRBV12-4 to TRBJ2-7; 10 bases map to TRBD2. The CDR3 is 15 amino acids. V lost 6 bases, J lost 4 bases, and 9 bases stayed unmatched. CDR3 sequence: CASRFGVAGGYEQYF. The DNA for the CDR3 is TGTGCCAGCAGGTTCGGCGTAGCGGGAGGTTACGAGCAGTACTTC.